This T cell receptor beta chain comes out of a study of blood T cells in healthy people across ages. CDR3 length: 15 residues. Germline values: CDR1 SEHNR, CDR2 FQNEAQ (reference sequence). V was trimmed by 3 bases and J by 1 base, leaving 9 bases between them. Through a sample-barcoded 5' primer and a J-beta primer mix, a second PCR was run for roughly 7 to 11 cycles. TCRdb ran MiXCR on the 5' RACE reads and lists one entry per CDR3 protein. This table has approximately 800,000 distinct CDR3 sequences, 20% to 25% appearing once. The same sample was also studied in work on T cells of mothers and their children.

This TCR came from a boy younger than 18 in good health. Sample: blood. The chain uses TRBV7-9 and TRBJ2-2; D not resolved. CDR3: CASSFQAENTGELFF. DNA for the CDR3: TGTGCCAGCAGCTTTCAGGCAGAGAACACCGGGGAGCTGTTTTTT.